The entry below describes one T cell receptor (beta chain). CDR3 length equals 14 residues. With V trimmed by 5 bases and J by 6 bases, 6 bases remained unmatched. Germline V gives CDR1 SNHLY, CDR2 FYNNEI. This sample was taken from a study of blood T cell repertoires in COVID-19. Per the authors' pipeline: Estimated nucleated cell counts came from reference gene primer amplification. Here immunoSEQ multiplex PCR was the method, and the copy in TCRdb shows in-frame clones only, minus some. The V and J calls and clone size are taken from that table; D and trimming were inferred from the DNA. This sample carries a few hundred thousand clones, 90% of them seen once, and the ten largest clones take about 0.63%. Grouping used clinical history reported by participants in a survey and questionnaire.

The V gene is TRBV2, the J gene TRBJ1-4; 7 nucleotides line up with TRBD1. This receptor was identified in a man aged 18-30 years who had recovered from COVID-19. Sequencing was performed on PBMCs or T cells enriched from blood (not recorded which). CDR3 DNA: TGTGCCAGCAGTTCCGACAGGGTGTATGAAAAACTGTTTTTT. Encoded protein: CASSSDRVYEKLFF.